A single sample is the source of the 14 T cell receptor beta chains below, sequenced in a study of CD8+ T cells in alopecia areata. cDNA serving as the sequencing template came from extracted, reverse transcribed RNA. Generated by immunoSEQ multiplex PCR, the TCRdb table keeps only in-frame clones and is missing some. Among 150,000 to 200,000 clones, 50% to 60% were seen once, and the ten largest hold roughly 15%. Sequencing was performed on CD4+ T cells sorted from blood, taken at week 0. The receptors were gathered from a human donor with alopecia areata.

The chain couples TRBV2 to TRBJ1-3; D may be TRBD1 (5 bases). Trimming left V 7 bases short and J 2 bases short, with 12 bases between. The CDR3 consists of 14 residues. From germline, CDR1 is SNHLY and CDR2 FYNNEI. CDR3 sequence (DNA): TGTGCCAGCAACTTCGGGGGGACTGGAAACACCATATATTTT. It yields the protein CASNFGGTGNTIYF.

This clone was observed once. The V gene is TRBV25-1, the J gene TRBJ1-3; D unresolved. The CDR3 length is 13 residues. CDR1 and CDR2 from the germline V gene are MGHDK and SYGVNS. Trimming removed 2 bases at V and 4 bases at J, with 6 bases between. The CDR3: CASSELGGNTIYF. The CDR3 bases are TGTGCCAGCAGTGAACTGGGGGGAAACACCATATATTTT.

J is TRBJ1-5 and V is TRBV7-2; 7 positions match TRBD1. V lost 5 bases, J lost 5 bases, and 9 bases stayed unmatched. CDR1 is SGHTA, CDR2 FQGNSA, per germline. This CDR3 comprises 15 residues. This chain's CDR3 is CASSLGTVWDQPQHF. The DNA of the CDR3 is TGTGCCAGCAGCCTTGGGACAGTTTGGGATCAGCCCCAGCATTTT.

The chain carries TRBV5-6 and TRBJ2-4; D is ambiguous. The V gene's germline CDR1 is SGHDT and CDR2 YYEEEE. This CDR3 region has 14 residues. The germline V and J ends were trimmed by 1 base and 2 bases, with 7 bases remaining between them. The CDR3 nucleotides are TGTGCCAGCAGCTTGACAGAAACCAAAAACATTCAGTACTTC. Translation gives CASSLTETKNIQYF. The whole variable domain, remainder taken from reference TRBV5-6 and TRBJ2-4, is DAGVTQSPTHLIKTRGQQVTLRCSPKSGHDTVSWYQQALGQGPQFIFQYYEEEERQRGNFPDRFSGHQFPNYSSELNVNALLLGDSALYLCASSLTETKNIQYFGAGTRLSVL.

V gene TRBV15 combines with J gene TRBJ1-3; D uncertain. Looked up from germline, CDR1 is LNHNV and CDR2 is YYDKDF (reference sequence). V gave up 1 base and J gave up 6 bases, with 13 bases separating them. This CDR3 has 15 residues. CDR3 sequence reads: CATSRAGKNENTIYF. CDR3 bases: TGTGCCACCAGCAGAGCTGGGAAAAATGAAAACACCATATATTTT.

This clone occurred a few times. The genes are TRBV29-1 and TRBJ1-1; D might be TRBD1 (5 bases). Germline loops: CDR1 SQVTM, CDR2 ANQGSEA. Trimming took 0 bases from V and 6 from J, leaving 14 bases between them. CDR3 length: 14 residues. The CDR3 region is CSVEDRARGSEAFF. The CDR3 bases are TGCAGCGTTGAAGATCGGGCGCGGGGGTCTGAAGCTTTCTTT.

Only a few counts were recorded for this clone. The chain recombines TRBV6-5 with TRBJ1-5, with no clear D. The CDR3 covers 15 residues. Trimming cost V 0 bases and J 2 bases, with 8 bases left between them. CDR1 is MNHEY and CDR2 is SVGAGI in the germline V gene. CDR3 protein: CASSYSVTGNQPQHF. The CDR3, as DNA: TGTGCCAGCAGTTACTCGGTGACGGGCAATCAGCCCCAGCATTTT.

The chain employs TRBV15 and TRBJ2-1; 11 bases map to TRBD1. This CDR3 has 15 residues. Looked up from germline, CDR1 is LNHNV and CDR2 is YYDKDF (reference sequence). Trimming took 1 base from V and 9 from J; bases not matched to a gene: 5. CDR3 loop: CATSRGVGTGGEQFF. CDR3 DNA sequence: TGTGCCACCAGCAGAGGAGTAGGGACAGGGGGTGAGCAGTTCTTC.

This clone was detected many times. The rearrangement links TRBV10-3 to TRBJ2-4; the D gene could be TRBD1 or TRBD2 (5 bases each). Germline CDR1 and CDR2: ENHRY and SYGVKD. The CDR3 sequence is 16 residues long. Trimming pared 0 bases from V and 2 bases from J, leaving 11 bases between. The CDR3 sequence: CAISESGDGTKNIQYF. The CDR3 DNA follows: TGTGCCATCAGTGAGTCGGGGGACGGAACCAAAAACATTCAGTACTTC.

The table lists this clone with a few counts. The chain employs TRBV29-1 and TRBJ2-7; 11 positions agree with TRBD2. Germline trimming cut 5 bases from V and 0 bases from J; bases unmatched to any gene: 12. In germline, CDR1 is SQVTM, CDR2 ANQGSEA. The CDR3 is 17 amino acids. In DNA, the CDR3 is TGCAGCGTTCGGGGGACTAGCGGATGGGAGAACTCCTACGAGCAGTACTTC. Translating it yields CSVRGTSGWENSYEQYF.

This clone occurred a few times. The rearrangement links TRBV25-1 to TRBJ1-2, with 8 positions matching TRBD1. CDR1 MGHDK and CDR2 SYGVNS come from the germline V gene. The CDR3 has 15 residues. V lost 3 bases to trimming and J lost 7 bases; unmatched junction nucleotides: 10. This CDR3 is CASSDLQGAAGGYTF. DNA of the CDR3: TGTGCCAGCAGTGATCTCCAGGGGGCGGCGGGTGGCTACACCTTC.

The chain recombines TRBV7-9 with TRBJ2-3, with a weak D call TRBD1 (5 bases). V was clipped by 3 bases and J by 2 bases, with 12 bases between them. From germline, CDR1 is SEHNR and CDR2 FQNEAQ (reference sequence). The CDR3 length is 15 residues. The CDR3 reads CASSLAAGLTDTQYF. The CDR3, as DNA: TGTGCCAGCAGCTTGGCGGCAGGGCTCACAGATACGCAGTATTTT.

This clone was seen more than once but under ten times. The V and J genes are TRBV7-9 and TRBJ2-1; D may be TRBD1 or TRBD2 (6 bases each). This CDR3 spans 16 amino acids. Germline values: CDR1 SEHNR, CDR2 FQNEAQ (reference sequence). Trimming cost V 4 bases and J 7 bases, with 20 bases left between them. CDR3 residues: CASSSLLAGGGNEQFF. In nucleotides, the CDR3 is TGTGCCAGCAGCTCCCTACTAGCAGGAGGGGGGAATGAGCAGTTCTTC. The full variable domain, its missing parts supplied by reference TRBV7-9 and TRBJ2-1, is DTGVSQNPRHKITKRGQNVTFRCDPISEHNRLYWYRQTLGQGPEFLTYFQNEAQLEKSRLLSDRFSAERPKGSFSTLEIQRTEQGDSAMYLCASSSLLAGGGNEQFFGPGTRLTVL.

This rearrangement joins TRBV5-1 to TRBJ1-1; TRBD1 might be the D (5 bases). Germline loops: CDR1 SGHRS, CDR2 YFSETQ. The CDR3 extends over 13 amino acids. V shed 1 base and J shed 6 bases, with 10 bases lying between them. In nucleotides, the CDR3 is TGCGCCAGCAGCTTGTCTTTGGGGCCTGAAGCTTTCTTT. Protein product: CASSLSLGPEAFF.